What follows describes a single TCR beta chain. What it recognizes is unknown. TCRdb analysed the 5' RACE reads with MiXCR anew, one entry per CDR3 protein. This repertoire shows 1.5 million or so distinct CDR3 sequences, around 33% found once; its top ten account for about 0.27%. This sample is drawn from a study of identical twins. Study-level results: Cord blood beta clonotypes present at high abundance carried fewer insertions; no such pattern appeared in memory repertoires.

V lost 0 bases and J 15 bases, leaving 22 bases between the germline ends. CDR1 and CDR2 from the germline V gene are SGHRS and YFSETQ. The CDR3 has 15 amino acids. Source material: cord blood. The sequence was collected from a newborn girl in good health. This chain joins TRBV5-1 and TRBJ2-1; D remains unclear. Here the CDR3 DNA reads TGCGCCAGCAGCTTGGGCTCGGGCCGCATTGGGGTTACGTTCTTC. Protein: CASSLGSGRIGVTFF. Full variable domain (remainder filled in from reference TRBV5-1 and TRBJ2-1): KAGVTQTPRYLIKTRGQQVTLSCSPISGHRSVSWYQQTPGQGLQFLFEYFSETQRNKGNFPGRFSGRQFSNSRSEMNVSTLELGDSALYLCASSLGSGRIGVTFFGPGTRLTVL.